Shown below are 16 T cell receptor beta chains from a single sample sequenced in a study of identifying expanded T cells in peripheral blood. Some clones are missing from TCRdb's copy, which holds only in-frame ones; the method was immunoSEQ multiplex PCR. This table has around 120,000 clones, approximately 84% appearing once. The sample consisted of blood. These receptors were collected from a person aged 18-69 years in good health.

The V and J genes are TRBV7-3 and TRBJ2-1; D unresolved. V lost 5 bases to trimming and J lost 3 bases, with 11 bases between them. Germline-derived CDR1 and CDR2 are SGHTA and FQGTGA. The CDR3 runs to 14 residues. CDR3 amino acids: CASSPVAGYNEQFF. In DNA, the CDR3 is TGTGCCAGCAGCCCAGTGGCTGGCTACAATGAGCAGTTCTTC.

The chain is built from TRBV1 and TRBJ1-5. TRBV1 is reported as a pseudogene. The CDR3 covers 18 residues. CDR3 amino acids: CTSSQAFTSGLMGQPQHF. The DNA of the CDR3 is TGCACCAGCAGCCAAGCTTTTACATCGGGGTTGATGGGTCAGCCCCAGCATTTT.

This chain connects TRBV7-6 to TRBJ1-4, with 8 bases that match TRBD1. In germline, CDR1 is SGHVS, CDR2 FNYEAQ. Trimming removed 5 bases from V and 5 bases from J; junction bases left unmatched: 10. The CDR3 runs 16 residues. This CDR3 is CASSPHTQGVNEKLFF. CDR3 DNA sequence: TGTGCCAGCAGCCCCCATACACAGGGGGTGAATGAAAAACTGTTTTTT.

This rearrangement joins TRBV7-2 to TRBJ1-2; 10 positions match TRBD1. The V gene end was trimmed by 4 bases and the J gene end by 3 bases; junction bases not matched to a gene: 2. Germline V CDR1 and CDR2: SGHTA, FQGNSA. The CDR3 consists of 14 residues. The CDR3 sequence: CASSSGTGDYGYTF. The CDR3 DNA follows: TGTGCCAGCAGCTCCGGGACAGGGGACTATGGCTACACCTTC.

V usage is TRBV5-8 and J usage is TRBJ1-2; perhaps TRBD1 as D (5 bases). Germline V gene sequence: CDR1 SGHTS, CDR2 YDEGEE. V was cut by 2 bases and J by 1 base, with 12 bases left in between. The CDR3 covers 15 residues. CDR3 coding DNA: TGTGCCAGCAGCTTAAGGACATTACGTAACTATGGCTACACCTTC. It codes for CASSLRTLRNYGYTF.

The CDR3 protein is CASSLSGPRTDGYTF. In DNA, the CDR3 is TGTGCCAGCAGTCTATCGGGACCGCGTACAGATGGCTACACCTTC. This chain joins TRBV5-4 and TRBJ1-2; maybe TRBD1 (5 bases). Germline assignment: CDR1 SGHNT and CDR2 YYREEE (reference sequence). The CDR3 totals 15 residues. V was cut by 5 bases and J by 6 bases, with 20 bases left in between.

The chain is built from TRBV5-1 and TRBJ2-5; D is ambiguous. With 0 bases removed from V and 3 bases from J, the gap between germline ends came to 9 bases. Per germline, CDR1 SGHRS and CDR2 YFSETQ. The CDR3 covers 14 residues. CDR3 sequence: CASSLASDEETQYF. DNA for the CDR3: TGCGCCAGCAGCTTGGCCAGCGATGAAGAGACCCAGTACTTC.

The V and J genes are TRBV9 and TRBJ1-2, with D possibly being TRBD1 (6 bases). V lost 0 bases to trimming and J lost 4 bases, with 7 bases between them. The CDR3 has 13 amino acids. Per the germline V gene, CDR1 is SGDLS and CDR2 is YYNGEE. For the CDR3, the DNA is TGTGCCAGCAGCGTAGGGGACATCTATGGCTACACCTTC. Translating it yields CASSVGDIYGYTF.

V usage is TRBV5-1 and J usage is TRBJ2-1; D is possibly TRBD1 or TRBD2 (5 bases each). The CDR3 spans 14 residues. Per the germline V gene, CDR1 is SGHRS and CDR2 is YFSETQ. The germline V and J ends were trimmed by 2 bases and 8 bases, with 14 bases remaining between them. The CDR3, as DNA: TGCGCCAGCAGCTTCTCCCGGGGCCGGGATGAGCAGTTCTTC. Amino acid sequence: CASSFSRGRDEQFF.

The rearrangement uses TRBV27 and TRBJ2-1; tentatively, D is TRBD1 (6 bases). The V end was cut by 2 bases, the J end by 7 bases, with 9 bases between. This CDR3 has 13 amino acids. The germline V gene has CDR1 MNHEY and CDR2 SMNVEV (reference sequence). The CDR3 protein is CASSLDRWNEQFF. Here the CDR3 DNA reads TGTGCCAGCAGTTTAGACAGGTGGAATGAGCAGTTCTTC.

The chain carries TRBV6-5 and TRBJ2-7, with a weak D call TRBD1 (6 bases). Germline V lookup: CDR1 MNHEY, CDR2 SVGAGI. Deletions cut 7 bases from V and 0 bases from J, with 16 bases between. The CDR3 totals 15 residues. The CDR3 loop reads CASKRRDTSSYEQYF. CDR3 coding DNA: TGTGCCAGCAAACGCCGGGACACCAGCTCCTACGAGCAGTACTTC.

The chain recombines TRBV6-5 with TRBJ1-1; D is unresolved. Trimming left V 7 bases short and J 6 bases short, with 21 bases between. This CDR3 has 15 amino acids. Germline V gives CDR1 MNHEY, CDR2 SVGAGI. CDR3 DNA sequence: TGTGCCAGCACCCCCAACGCCAGGCTCATAGCTGAAGCTTTCTTT. Translating gives CASTPNARLIAEAFF.

This clone was seen a few times. The V gene is TRBV10-1, the J gene TRBJ1-1; D unresolved. V dropped 4 bases and J dropped 0 bases, with 6 bases sitting between them. The CDR3 runs to 13 residues. The germline gives CDR1 WNHNN, CDR2 SYGVQD (reference sequence). The CDR3: CASSVGMNTEAFF. CDR3 in DNA: TGCGCCAGCAGTGTGGGGATGAACACTGAAGCTTTCTTT.

Only a few counts were recorded for this clone. The gene calls are TRBV30 and TRBJ1-6; a possible D gene is TRBD1 (6 bases). The germline gives CDR1 GTSNPN, CDR2 SVGIG (reference sequence). The CDR3 totals 15 residues. V lost 3 bases, J lost 8 bases, and 17 bases lay in between. CDR3 sequence reads: CAWSQDATGHSPLHF. In DNA, the CDR3 is TGTGCCTGGAGCCAGGACGCGACAGGCCATTCACCCCTCCACTTT.

This sequence joins TRBV5-6 and TRBJ1-2; 7 nucleotides match TRBD1. The CDR3 sequence is 15 residues long. V gave up 0 bases and J gave up 8 bases; unmatched junction bases: 10. In germline, CDR1 is SGHDT, CDR2 YYEEEE. CDR3 coding DNA: TGTGCCAGCAGCTTGGTTTCGGACAGGCATTTCGGCTACACCTTC. Translating gives CASSLVSDRHFGYTF.

This sequence joins TRBV5-6 and TRBJ1-3; possible D gene TRBD1, 5 bases. Germline lookup yields CDR1 SGHDT and CDR2 YYEEEE. V gave up 1 base and J gave up 0 bases, with 11 bases separating them. This CDR3 contains 16 residues. The CDR3 nucleotides read TGTGCCAGCAGCTTGCTGTCTGGGGCCTCTGGAAACACCATATATTTT. This gives the protein CASSLLSGASGNTIYF.